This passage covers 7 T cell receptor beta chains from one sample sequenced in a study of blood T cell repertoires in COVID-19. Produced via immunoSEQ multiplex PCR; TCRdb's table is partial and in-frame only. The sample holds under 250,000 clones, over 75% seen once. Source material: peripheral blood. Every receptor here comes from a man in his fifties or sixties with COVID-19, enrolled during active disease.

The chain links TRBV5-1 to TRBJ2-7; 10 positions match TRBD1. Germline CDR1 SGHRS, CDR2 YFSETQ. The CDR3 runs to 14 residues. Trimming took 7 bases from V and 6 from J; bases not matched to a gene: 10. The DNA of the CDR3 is TGCGCCAGCCACCGGGACAGGGGCGACTCCGAGCAGTACTTC. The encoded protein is CASHRDRGDSEQYF.

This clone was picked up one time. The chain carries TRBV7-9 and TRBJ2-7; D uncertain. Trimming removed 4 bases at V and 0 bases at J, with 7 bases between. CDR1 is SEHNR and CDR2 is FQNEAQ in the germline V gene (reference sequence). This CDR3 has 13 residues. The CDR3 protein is CASSYDSSYEQYF. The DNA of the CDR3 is TGTGCCAGCAGCTATGACTCCTCCTACGAGCAGTACTTC.

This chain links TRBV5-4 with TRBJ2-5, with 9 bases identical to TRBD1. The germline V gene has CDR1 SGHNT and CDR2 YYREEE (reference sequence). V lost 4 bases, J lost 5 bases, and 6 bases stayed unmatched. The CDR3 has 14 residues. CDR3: CASSLQGAEETQYF. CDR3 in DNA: TGTGCCAGCAGCCTACAGGGGGCGGAGGAGACCCAGTACTTC.

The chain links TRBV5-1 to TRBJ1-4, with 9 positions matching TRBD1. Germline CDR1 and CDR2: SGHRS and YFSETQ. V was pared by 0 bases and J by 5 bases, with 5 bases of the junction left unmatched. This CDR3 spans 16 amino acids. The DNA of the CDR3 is TGCGCCAGCAGCTTGGCGGGACAGGGCACCAATGAAAAACTGTTTTTT. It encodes CASSLAGQGTNEKLFF. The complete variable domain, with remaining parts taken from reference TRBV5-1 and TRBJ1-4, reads KAGVTQTPRYLIKTRGQQVTLSCSPISGHRSVSWYQQTPGQGLQFLFEYFSETQRNKGNFPGRFSGRQFSNSRSEMNVSTLELGDSALYLCASSLAGQGTNEKLFFGSGTQLSVL.

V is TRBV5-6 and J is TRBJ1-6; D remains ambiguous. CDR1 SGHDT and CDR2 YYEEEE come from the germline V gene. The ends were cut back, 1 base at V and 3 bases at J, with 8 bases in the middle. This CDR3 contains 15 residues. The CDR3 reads CASSLSPDYNSPLHF. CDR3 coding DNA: TGTGCCAGCAGCTTGTCCCCAGACTATAATTCACCCCTCCACTTT.

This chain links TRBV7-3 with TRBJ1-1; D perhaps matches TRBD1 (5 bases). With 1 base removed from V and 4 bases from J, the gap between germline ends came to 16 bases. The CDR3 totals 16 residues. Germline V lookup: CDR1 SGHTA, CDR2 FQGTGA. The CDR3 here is CASSLRSQGISTEAFF. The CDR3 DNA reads TGTGCCAGCAGCTTAAGATCCCAGGGAATCTCCACTGAAGCTTTCTTT.

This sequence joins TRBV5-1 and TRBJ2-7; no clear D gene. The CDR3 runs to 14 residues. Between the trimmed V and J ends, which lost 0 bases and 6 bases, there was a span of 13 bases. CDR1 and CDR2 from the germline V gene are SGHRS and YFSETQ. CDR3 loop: CASSLGGAEIEQYF. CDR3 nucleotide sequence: TGCGCCAGCAGCTTGGGTGGTGCGGAAATCGAGCAGTACTTC.